What follows describes a single TCR beta chain. A read error may produce the germline difference seen at one junction end. The source of the sample is a study of blood T cell repertoires in COVID-19. Germline V gene lookup returns CDR1 LNHDA and CDR2 SQIVND (reference sequence). The CDR3 sequence is 12 residues long. The authors' processing: Reference gene primer amplification in the assay estimated nucleated cell counts. Sequencing used immunoSEQ multiplex PCR; TCRdb keeps in-frame clones, though not all of them. V and J calls and clone size are copied from that table; D and trimming were computed from the DNA. Seen here are roughly 250,000 clones, around 81% observed once, and the top ten hold around 3%.

The chain carries TRBV19 and TRBJ2-5; D is perhaps TRBD1 (5 bases). What was sequenced was peripheral blood. This clonotype was sampled from a woman aged 60-70 years with active or convalescent COVID-19. This CDR3 reads CASSILGPPSDF. CDR3 bases: TGTGCCAGTAGTATTTTGGGGCCGCCTTCAGACTTC.